A single sample gave rise to the 4 T cell receptor beta chains below, sequenced in a study of blood T cell repertoires in COVID-19 (dated by TCRdb to about 2020). The library relied on the immunoSEQ multiplex PCR assay. TCRdb stores this immuneACCESS table with in-frame sequences only. Part of the clones is absent; in the studies checked, under half of the shortfall reflects unresolved V genes, and no reason is known for the rest. The sample records 70,000 to 90,000 clones, 80% to 90% of which are singletons. The top ten hold approximately 46% of the sample. Sequenced: peripheral blood. These receptor sequences come from a human donor in a cohort sampled during active COVID-19.

The chain uses TRBV11-3 and TRBJ2-5; TRBD1 might be the D (5 bases). Trimming took 4 bases from V and 1 from J, leaving 10 bases between them. The germline V gene has CDR1 SGHNT and CDR2 YENEEA. This CDR3 spans 14 amino acids. The CDR3: CASSSQGFQETQYF. CDR3 nucleotide sequence: TGTGCCAGCAGCTCCCAGGGTTTCCAAGAGACCCAGTACTTC.

V usage is TRBV11-2 and J usage is TRBJ1-1, with TRBD1 as a possible D gene (5 bases). The V gene lost 5 bases and the J gene lost 5 bases, with 21 bases spanning the gap. The CDR3 is 16 amino acids. Germline V CDR1 and CDR2: SGHAT, FQNNGV. CDR3 residues: CASSQVESLGRTEAFF. The CDR3 bases are TGTGCCAGCAGCCAAGTCGAGTCTTTGGGGCGGACTGAAGCTTTCTTT. Together with reference TRBV11-2 and TRBJ1-1, the CDR3 gives the full variable domain: EAGVAQSPRYKIIEKRQSVAFWCNPISGHATLYWYQQILGQGPKLLIQFQNNGVVDDSQLPKDRFSAERLKGVDSTLKIQPAKLEDSAVYLCASSQVESLGRTEAFFGQGTRLTVV.

The rearrangement joins TRBV7-2 to TRBJ2-5, with D perhaps matching TRBD1 (6 bases). The ends were cut back, 5 bases at V and 5 bases at J, with 18 bases in the middle. The CDR3 totals 15 residues. CDR1 and CDR2 (germline): SGHTA, FQGNSA. The CDR3 sequence: CASSASSGAAETQYF. The CDR3 nucleotides are TGTGCCAGCAGCGCATCGTCAGGGGCTGCTGAGACCCAGTACTTC.

This chain joins TRBV25-1 and TRBJ1-4, with 10 bases identical to TRBD1. The germline CDR1 and CDR2 sequences are MGHDK and SYGVNS. This CDR3 is built from 16 residues. V shed 1 base, J shed 6 bases, and the junction held 5 bases outside the gene matches. The CDR3 nucleotides read TGTGCCAGCAGTGAATTTGGTGGACAGGGGGATGAAAAACTGTTTTTT. Translation gives CASSEFGGQGDEKLFF. The whole variable domain, remainder taken from reference TRBV25-1 and TRBJ1-4, is EADIYQTPRYLVIGTGKKITLECSQTMGHDKMYWYQQDPGMELHLIHYSYGVNSTEKGDLSSESTVSRIRTEHFPLTLESARPSHTSQYLCASSEFGGQGDEKLFFGSGTQLSVL.